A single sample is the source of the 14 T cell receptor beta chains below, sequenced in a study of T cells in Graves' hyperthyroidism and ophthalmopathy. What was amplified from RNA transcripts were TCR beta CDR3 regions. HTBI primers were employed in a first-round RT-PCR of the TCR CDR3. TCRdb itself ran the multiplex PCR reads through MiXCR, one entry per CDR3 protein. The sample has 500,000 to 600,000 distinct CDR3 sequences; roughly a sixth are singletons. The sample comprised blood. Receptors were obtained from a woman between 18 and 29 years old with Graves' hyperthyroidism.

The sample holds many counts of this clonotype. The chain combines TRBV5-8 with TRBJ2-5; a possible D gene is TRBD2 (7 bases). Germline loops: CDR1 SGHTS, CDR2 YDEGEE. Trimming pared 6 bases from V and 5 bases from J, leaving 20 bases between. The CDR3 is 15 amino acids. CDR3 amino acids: CASTLGRGAGETQYF. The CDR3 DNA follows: TGTGCCAGCACCCTAGGGAGGGGGGCTGGCGAGACCCAGTACTTC.

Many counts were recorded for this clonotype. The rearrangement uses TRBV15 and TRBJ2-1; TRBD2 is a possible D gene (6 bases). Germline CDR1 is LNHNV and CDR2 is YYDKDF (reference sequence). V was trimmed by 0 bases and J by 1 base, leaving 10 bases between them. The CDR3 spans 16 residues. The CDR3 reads CATSRDSTRSYNEQFF. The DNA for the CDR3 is TGTGCCACCAGCAGAGATTCGACTAGATCCTACAATGAGCAGTTCTTC.

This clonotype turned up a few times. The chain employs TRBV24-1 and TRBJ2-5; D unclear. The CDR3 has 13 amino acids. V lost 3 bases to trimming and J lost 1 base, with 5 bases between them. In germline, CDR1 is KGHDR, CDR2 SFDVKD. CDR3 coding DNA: TGTGCCACCAGTGATCCCGCCCAAGAGACCCAGTACTTC. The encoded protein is CATSDPAQETQYF.

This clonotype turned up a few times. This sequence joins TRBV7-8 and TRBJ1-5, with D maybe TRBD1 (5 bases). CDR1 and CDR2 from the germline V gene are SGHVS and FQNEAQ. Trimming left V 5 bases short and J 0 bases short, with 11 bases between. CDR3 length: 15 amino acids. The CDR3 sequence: CASSRDPYSNQPQHF. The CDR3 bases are TGTGCCAGCAGCAGGGACCCTTATAGCAATCAGCCCCAGCATTTT.

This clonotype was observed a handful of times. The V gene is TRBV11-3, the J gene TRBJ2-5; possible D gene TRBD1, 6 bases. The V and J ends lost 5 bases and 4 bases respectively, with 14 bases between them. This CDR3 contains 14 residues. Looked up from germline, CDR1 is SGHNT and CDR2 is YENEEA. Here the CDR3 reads CASSQGTVGETQYF. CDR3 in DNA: TGTGCCAGCAGCCAGGGGACGGTGGGAGAGACCCAGTACTTC.

The CDR3 spells CASSPQRLGGGNEQFF. CDR3 DNA sequence: TGTGCCAGCTCACCACAACGACTAGGGGGGGGGAATGAGCAGTTCTTC. This chain links TRBV18 with TRBJ2-1; perhaps TRBD2 as D (7 bases). The CDR3 loop spans 16 amino acids. Trimming cost V 1 base and J 7 bases, with 17 bases left between them. Per germline, CDR1 KGHSH and CDR2 LQKENI. The full variable domain, rest sourced from reference TRBV18 and TRBJ2-1, is NAGVMQNPRHLVRRRGQEARLRCSPMKGHSHVYWYRQLPEEGLKFMVYLQKENIIDESGMPKERFSAEFPKEGPSILRIQQVVRGDSAAYFCASSPQRLGGGNEQFFGPGTRLTVL.

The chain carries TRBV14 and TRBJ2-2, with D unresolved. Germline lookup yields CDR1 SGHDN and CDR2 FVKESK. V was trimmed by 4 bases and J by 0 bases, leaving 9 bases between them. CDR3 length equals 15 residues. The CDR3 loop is CASSRLGANTGELFF. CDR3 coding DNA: TGTGCCAGCAGCCGGCTGGGCGCGAACACCGGGGAGCTGTTTTTT. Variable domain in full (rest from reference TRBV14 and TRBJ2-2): EAGVTQFPSHSVIEKGQTVTLRCDPISGHDNLYWYRRVMGKEIKFLLHFVKESKQDESGMPNNRFLAERTGGTYSTLKVQPAELEDSGVYFCASSRLGANTGELFFGEGSRLTVL.

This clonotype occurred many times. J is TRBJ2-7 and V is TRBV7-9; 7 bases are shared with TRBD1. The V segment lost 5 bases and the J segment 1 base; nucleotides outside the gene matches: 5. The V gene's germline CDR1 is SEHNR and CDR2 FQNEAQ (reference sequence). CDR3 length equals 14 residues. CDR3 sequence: CASSERGQSYEQYF. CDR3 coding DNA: TGTGCCAGCAGCGAGAGGGGACAGTCCTACGAGCAGTACTTC.

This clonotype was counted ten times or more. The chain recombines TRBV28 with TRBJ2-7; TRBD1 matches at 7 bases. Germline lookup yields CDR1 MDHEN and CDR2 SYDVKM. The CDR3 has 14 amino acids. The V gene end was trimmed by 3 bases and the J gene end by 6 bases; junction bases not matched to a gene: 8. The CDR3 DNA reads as TGTGCCAGCAGTTTTAGTAGGACAGGATCCGAGCAGTACTTC. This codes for CASSFSRTGSEQYF.

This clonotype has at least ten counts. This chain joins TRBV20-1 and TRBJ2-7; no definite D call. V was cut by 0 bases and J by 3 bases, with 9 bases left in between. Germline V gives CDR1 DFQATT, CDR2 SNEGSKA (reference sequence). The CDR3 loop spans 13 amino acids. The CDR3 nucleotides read TGCAGTGCTAGAGAATCCAGCGACTACGAGCAGTACTTC. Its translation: CSARESSDYEQYF.

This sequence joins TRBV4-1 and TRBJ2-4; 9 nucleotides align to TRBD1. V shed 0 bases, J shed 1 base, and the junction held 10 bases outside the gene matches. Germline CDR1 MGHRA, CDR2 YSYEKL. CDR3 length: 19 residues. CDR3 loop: CASSQESGQGGLAKNIQYF. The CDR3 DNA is TGCGCCAGCAGCCAAGAATCGGGACAGGGAGGGCTGGCCAAAAACATTCAGTACTTC.

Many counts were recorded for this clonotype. CDR3 in amino acids: CASSARLAGENEQFF. The CDR3 region has the DNA TGTGCCAGCAGCGCCAGACTAGCGGGAGAGAATGAGCAGTTCTTC. The chain is built from TRBV7-8 and TRBJ2-1, with TRBD2 matching 12 bases. The trim removed 5 bases at V and 7 bases at J, leaving 6 bases unmatched. In germline, CDR1 is SGHVS, CDR2 FQNEAQ. The CDR3 totals 15 residues.

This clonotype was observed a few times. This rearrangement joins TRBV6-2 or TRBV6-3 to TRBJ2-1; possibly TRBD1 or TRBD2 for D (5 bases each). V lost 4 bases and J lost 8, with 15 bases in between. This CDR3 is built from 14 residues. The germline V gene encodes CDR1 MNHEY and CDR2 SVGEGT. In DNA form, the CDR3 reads TGTGCCAGCAGTTCATATTCCCGAGGGGATGAGCAGTTCTTC. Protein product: CASSSYSRGDEQFF.

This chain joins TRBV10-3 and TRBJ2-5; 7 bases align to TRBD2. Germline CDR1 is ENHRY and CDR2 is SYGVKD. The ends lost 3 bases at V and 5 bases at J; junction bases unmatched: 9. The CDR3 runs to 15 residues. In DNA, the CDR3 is TGTGCCATCAGTGATTGGGGGGGAGGAGAGGAGACCCAGTACTTC. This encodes CAISDWGGGEETQYF.